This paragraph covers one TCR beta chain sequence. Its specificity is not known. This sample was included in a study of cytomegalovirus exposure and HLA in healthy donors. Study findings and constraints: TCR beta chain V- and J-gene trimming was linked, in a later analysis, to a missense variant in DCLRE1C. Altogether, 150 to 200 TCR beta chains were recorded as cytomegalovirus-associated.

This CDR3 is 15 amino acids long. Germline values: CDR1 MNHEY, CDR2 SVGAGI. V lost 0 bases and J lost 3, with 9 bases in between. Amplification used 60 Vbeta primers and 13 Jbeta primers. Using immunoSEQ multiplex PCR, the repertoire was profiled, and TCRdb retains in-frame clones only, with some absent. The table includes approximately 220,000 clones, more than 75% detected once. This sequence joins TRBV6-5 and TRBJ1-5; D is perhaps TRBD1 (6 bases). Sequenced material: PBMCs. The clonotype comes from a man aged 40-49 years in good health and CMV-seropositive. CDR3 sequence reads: CASSYSDSPNQPQHF. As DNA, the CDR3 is TGTGCCAGCAGTTACTCGGACAGCCCCAATCAGCCCCAGCATTTT.